The TCR beta chain under discussion was sequenced for a study of blood T cell repertoires in COVID-19. In Seattle, patients joined the study during active infection and were tracked longitudinally. Here immunoSEQ multiplex PCR was the method, and the copy in TCRdb shows in-frame clones only, minus some. The sample carries 250,000 to 300,000 clones, about nine tenths recorded once. The CDR3 length is 14 residues. Germline-derived CDR1 and CDR2 are WNHNN and SYGVQD (reference sequence). V lost 3 bases and J lost 2, with 10 bases in between. The chain combines TRBV10-1 with TRBJ1-2; D is unresolved. Material for sequencing was peripheral blood. This sequence originates from a woman aged 30 to 39 with COVID-19, enrolled during active disease. This CDR3 is CASSEAGINYGYTF. DNA of the CDR3: TGCGCCAGCAGTGAAGCGGGTATAAACTATGGCTACACCTTC.